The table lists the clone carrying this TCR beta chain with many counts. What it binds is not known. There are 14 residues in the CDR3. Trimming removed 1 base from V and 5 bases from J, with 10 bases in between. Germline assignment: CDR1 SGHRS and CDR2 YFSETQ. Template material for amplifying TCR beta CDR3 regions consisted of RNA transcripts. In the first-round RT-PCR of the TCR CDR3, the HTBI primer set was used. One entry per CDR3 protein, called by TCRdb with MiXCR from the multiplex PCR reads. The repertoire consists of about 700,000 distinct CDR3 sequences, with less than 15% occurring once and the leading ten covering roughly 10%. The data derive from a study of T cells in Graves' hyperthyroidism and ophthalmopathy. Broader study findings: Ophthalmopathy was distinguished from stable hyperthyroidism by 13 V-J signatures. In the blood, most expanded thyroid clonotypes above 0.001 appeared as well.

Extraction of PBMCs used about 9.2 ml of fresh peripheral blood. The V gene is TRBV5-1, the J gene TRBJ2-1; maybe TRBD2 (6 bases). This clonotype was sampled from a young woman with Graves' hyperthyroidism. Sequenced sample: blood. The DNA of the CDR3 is TGCGCCAGCAGCTTGAGACTAGTGAACAATGAGCAGTTCTTC. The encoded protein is CASSLRLVNNEQFF.